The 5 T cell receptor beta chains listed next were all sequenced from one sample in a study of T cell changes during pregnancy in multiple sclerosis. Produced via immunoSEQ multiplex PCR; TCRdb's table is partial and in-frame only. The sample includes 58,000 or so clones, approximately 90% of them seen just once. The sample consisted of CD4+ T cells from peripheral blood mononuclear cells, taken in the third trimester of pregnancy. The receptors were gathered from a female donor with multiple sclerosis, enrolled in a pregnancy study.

CDR3 residues: CAWRRNGDTEAFF. The CDR3 DNA follows: TGTGCCTGGAGGCGAAACGGGGACACTGAAGCTTTCTTT. V gene TRBV30 combines with J gene TRBJ1-1, with no clear D. Germline assignment: CDR1 GTSNPN and CDR2 SVGIG (reference sequence). V dropped 3 bases and J dropped 3 bases, with 11 bases sitting between them. The CDR3 consists of 13 residues.

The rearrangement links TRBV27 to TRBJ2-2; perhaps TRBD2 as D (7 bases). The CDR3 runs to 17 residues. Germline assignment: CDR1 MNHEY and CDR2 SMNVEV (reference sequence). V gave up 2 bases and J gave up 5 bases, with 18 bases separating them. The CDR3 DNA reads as TGTGCCAGCAGTTTAATCGCGGGGGCTTATTCTACCGGGGAGCTGTTTTTT. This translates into CASSLIAGAYSTGELFF.

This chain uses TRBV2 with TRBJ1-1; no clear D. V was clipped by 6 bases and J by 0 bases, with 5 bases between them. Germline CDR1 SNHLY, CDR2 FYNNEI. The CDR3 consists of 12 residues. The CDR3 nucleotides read TGTGCCAGCAGCGAGATGAACACTGAAGCTTTCTTT. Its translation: CASSEMNTEAFF.

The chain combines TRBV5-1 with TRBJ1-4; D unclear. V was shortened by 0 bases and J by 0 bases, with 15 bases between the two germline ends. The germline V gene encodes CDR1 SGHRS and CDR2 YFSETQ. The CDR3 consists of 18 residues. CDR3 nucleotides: TGCGCCAGCAGCTTGGCCAGCGGGAATTTTGCAACTAATGAAAAACTGTTTTTT. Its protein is CASSLASGNFATNEKLFF. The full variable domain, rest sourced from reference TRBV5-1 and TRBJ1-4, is KAGVTQTPRYLIKTRGQQVTLSCSPISGHRSVSWYQQTPGQGLQFLFEYFSETQRNKGNFPGRFSGRQFSNSRSEMNVSTLELGDSALYLCASSLASGNFATNEKLFFGSGTQLSVL.

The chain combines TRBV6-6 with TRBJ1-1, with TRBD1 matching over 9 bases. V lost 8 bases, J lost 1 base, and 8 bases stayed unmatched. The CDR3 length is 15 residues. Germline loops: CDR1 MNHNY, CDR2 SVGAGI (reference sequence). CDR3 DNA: TGTGCCAGCCACCGACCGGGACAGGGGAACACTGAAGCTTTCTTT. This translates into CASHRPGQGNTEAFF.